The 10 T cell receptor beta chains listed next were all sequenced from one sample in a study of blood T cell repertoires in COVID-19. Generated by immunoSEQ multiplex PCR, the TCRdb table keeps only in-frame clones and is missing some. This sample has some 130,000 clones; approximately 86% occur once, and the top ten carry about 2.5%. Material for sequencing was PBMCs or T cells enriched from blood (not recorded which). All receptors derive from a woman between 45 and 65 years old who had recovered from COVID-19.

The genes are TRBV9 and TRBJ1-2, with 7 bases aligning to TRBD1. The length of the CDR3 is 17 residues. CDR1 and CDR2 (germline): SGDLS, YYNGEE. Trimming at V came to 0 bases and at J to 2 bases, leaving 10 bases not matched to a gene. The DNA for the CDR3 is TGTGCCAGCAGCGTAGGAGTTTCAGGGGGTAGAAACTATGGCTACACCTTC. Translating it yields CASSVGVSGGRNYGYTF.

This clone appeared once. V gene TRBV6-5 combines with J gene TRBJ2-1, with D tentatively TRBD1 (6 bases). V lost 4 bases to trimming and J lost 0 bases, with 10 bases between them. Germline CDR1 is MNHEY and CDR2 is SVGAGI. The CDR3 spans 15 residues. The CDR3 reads CASSSGATSYNEQFF. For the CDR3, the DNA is TGTGCCAGCAGTTCAGGGGCTACCTCCTACAATGAGCAGTTCTTC.

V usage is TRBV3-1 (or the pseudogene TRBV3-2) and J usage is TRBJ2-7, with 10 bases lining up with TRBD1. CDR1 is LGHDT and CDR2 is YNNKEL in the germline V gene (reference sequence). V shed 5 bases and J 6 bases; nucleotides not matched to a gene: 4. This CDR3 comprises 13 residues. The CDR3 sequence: CASSWGQGTEQYF. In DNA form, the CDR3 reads TGTGCCAGCAGCTGGGGACAGGGGACCGAGCAGTACTTC.

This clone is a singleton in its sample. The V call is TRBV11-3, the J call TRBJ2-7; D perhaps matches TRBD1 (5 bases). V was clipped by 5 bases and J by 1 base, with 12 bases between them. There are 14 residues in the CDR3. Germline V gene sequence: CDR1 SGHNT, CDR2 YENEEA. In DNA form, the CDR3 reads TGTGCCAGCAGCCTTCCTACAGGTTCCTACGAGCAGTACTTC. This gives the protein CASSLPTGSYEQYF. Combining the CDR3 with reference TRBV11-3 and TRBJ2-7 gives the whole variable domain EAGVVQSPRYKIIEKKQPVAFWCNPISGHNTLYWYLQNLGQGPELLIRYENEEAVDDSQLPKDRFSAERLKGVDSTLKIQPAELGDSAVYLCASSLPTGSYEQYFGPGTRLTVT.

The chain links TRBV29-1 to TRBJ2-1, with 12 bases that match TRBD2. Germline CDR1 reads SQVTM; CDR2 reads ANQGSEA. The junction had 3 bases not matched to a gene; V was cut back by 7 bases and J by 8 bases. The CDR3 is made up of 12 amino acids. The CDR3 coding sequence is TGCAGCGGACTAGCGGGGGATTATGAGCAGTTCTTC. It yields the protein CSGLAGDYEQFF.

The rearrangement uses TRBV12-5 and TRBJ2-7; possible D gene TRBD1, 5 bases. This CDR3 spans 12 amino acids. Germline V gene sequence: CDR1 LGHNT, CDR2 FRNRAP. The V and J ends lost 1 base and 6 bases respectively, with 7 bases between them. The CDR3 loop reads CASGLGTPEQYF. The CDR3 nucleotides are TGTGCTAGTGGTTTGGGGACACCCGAGCAGTACTTC. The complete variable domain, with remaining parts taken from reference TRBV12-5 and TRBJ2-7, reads DARVTQTPRHKVTEMGQEVTMRCQPILGHNTVFWYRQTMMQGLELLAYFRNRAPLDDSGMPKDRFSAEMPDATLATLKIQPSEPRDSAVYFCASGLGTPEQYFGPGTRLTVT.

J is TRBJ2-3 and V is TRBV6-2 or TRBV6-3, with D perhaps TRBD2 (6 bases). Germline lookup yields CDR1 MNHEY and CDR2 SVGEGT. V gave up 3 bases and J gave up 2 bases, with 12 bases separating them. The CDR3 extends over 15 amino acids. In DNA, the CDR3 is TGTGCCAGCAGTTATCGAGGAGGGGTCACAGATACGCAGTATTTT. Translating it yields CASSYRGGVTDTQYF.

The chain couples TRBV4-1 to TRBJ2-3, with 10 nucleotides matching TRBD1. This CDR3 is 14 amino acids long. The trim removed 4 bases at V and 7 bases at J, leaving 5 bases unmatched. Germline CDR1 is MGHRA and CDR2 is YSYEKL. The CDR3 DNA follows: TGCGCCAGCAGCCCGGGACAGGGGCTGAATACGCAGTATTTT. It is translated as CASSPGQGLNTQYF.

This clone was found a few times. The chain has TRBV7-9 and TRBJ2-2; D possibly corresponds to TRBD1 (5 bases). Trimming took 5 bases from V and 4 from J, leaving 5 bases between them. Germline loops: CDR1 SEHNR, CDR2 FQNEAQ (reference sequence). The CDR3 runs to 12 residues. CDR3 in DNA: TGTGCCAGCAGCCAGGGCACCGGGGAGCTGTTTTTT. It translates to CASSQGTGELFF.

The CDR3 DNA sequence: TGTGCCAGTACCCCGACTAGCGGGGACTACAATGAGCAGTTCTTC. Translating it yields CASTPTSGDYNEQFF. V and J are TRBV19 and TRBJ2-1; 11 bases map to TRBD2. Germline trimming cut 7 bases from V and 3 bases from J; bases unmatched to any gene: 5. The CDR3 runs 15 residues. From germline, CDR1 is LNHDA and CDR2 SQIVND (reference sequence).